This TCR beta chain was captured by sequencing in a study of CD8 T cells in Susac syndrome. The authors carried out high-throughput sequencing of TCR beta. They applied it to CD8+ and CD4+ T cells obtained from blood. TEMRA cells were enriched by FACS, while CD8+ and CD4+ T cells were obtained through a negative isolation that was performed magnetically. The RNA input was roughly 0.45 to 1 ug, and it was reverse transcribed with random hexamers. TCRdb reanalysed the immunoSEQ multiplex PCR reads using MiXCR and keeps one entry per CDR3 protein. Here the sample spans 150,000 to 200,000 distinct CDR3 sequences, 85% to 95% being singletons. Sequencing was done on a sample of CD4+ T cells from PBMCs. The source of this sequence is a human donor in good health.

The CDR3 here is CSALQGSNYGYTF. As DNA, the CDR3 is TGCAGTGCCTTACAGGGCTCTAACTATGGCTACACCTTC. V gene TRBV20-1 combines with J gene TRBJ1-2, with a possible D match to TRBD1 (6 bases). The CDR3 is 13 residues long. Germline V gene sequence: CDR1 DFQATT, CDR2 SNEGSKA (reference sequence). Trimming stripped 6 bases from V and 0 bases from J, with 11 bases between.